What follows are 16 T cell receptor beta chains derived from one specimen sequenced in a study of T cell clonality in common variable immunodeficiency. The table came from immunoSEQ multiplex PCR; TCRdb's copy has only in-frame clones and leaves some out. This sample has approximately 81,000 clones, each found more than once. Sequenced: peripheral blood mononuclear cells. Receptors originate from a person between 18 and 70 years old in good health.

The sample holds many counts of this clone. At one of its ends the junction is not consistent with the germline gene, which may arise from a read error. The CDR3 is cut off 3 residues early in the read; its end comes from the germline J gene. Other DNA sequences in the same sample also yield this CDR3. This sequence joins TRBV5-1 and TRBJ2-5, with TRBD1 as a possible D gene (6 bases). CDR3 length: 16 amino acids. Germline loops: CDR1 SGHRS, CDR2 YFSETQ. The CDR3 sequence is CASSLATGKSEETQYF. Incomplete CDR3 DNA: TGCGCCAGTAGCTTGGCAACAGGGAAGTCAGAGGAGACC.

This clone was counted many times. Read sequence stops 3 residues before the CDR3 end, and the germline J gene provides the missing end. The V gene is TRBV29-1, the J gene TRBJ1-5; a possible D gene is TRBD1 (6 bases). The germline V and J ends were trimmed by 2 bases and 3 bases, with 8 bases remaining between them. The CDR3 is 13 residues long. From germline, CDR1 is SQVTM and CDR2 ANQGSEA. CDR3 DNA, as far as it was read: TGCAGCGTTGAAATGGGGGCCAATCAGCCC. Its protein product is CSVEMGANQP. The whole CDR3 region reads CSVEMGANQPQHF.

This clone was observed at least ten times. The CDR3 end is not reached by the read, which stops 3 residues before it; the germline J gene fills it in. The chain employs TRBV18 and TRBJ2-3; 9 nucleotides match TRBD2. Germline CDR1 KGHSH, CDR2 LQKENI. The CDR3 sequence is 16 residues long. After removal of 3 bases from V and 0 bases from J, the junction contained 4 bases not matched to a gene. Incomplete CDR3 DNA: TGTGCCAGCTCACCGATACTAGCGGGTAGCACAGATACG. This encodes CASSPILAGSTDT. The whole CDR3 protein is CASSPILAGSTDTQYF.

Many counts were recorded for this clone. Read coverage stops 3 residues before the CDR3 terminus; the germline J gene supplies the remainder. The genes are TRBV19 and TRBJ1-4; weak D call: TRBD1 (6 bases). The CDR3 is made up of 14 amino acids. Trimming took 6 bases from V and 4 from J, leaving 12 bases between them. Per germline, CDR1 LNHDA and CDR2 SQIVND (reference sequence). CDR3 region: CASSTGTLNEKLFF. The DNA read from the CDR3 is TGTGCCAGTAGCACCGGGACACTTAATGAAAAA.

This clone was counted ten times or more. Coverage ceases 3 residues before the CDR3 finishes, and the germline J gene fills in the end. The V gene is TRBV19, the J gene TRBJ2-5, with 13 bases lining up with TRBD2. The CDR3 spans 16 residues. Germline CDR1 and CDR2: LNHDA and SQIVND (reference sequence). V shed 1 base, J shed 4 bases, and the junction held 3 bases outside the gene matches. The CDR3 sequence is CASSIGTSGRGETQYF. CDR3 bases read: TGTGCCAGTAGTATAGGGACTAGCGGGAGAGGAGAGACC.

Comments on this clone: This probably arose from a read error, given a far larger clone one base away. The read finishes 3 residues shy of the CDR3 end, and the germline J gene is used to complete it. This chain links TRBV30 with TRBJ2-7; D might be TRBD1 (6 bases). Between the trimmed V and J ends, which lost 4 bases and 3 bases, there was a span of 16 bases. The CDR3 has 14 residues. Looked up from germline, CDR1 is GTSNPN and CDR2 is SVGIG (reference sequence). The CDR3 loop reads CAWNRTGNFYEQYF. The DNA read from the CDR3 is TGTGCCTGGAATAGAACAGGGAACTTCTACGAG.

This clone occurred many times. The missing CDR3 end, 3 residues past where the read stops, is filled in from the germline J gene. The gene calls are TRBV29-1 and TRBJ1-5; possibly TRBD1 for D (6 bases). V lost 3 bases and J 3 bases, leaving 9 bases between the germline ends. The germline V gene encodes CDR1 SQVTM and CDR2 ANQGSEA. The CDR3 extends over 13 amino acids. CDR3 DNA, as far as it was read: TGCAGCGTTGATACGGGACACAATCAGCCC. It encodes CSVDTGHNQP. The entire CDR3 is CSVDTGHNQPQHF.

This clone was found many times. The CDR3 end is not reached by the read, which stops 3 residues before it; the germline J gene fills it in. V usage is TRBV19 and J usage is TRBJ2-2, with 10 bases that match TRBD1. Germline CDR1 is LNHDA and CDR2 is SQIVND (reference sequence). J was trimmed by 3 bases and V by 6 bases; bases with no gene match: 7. This CDR3 is 16 amino acids long. Incomplete CDR3 DNA: TGTGCCAGTAGCGACCCTGGGACAGGGGACACCGGGGAG. Amino acid sequence: CASSDPGTGDTGE. The whole CDR3 sequence reads CASSDPGTGDTGELFF. The full variable domain, its missing parts supplied by reference TRBV19 and TRBJ2-2, is DGGITQSPKYLFRKEGQNVTLSCEQNLNHDAMYWYRQDPGQGLRLIYYSQIVNDFQKGDIAEGYSVSREKKESFPLTVTSAQKNPTAFYLCASSDPGTGDTGELFFGEGSRLTVL.

This clone was seen ten or more times. The covered CDR3 bases are TGTGCCAGCAGTTTAAAAGGGACACCTGACAATGAG. This gives the protein CASSLKGTPDNE. The full CDR3 sequence reads CASSLKGTPDNEQFF. V and J are TRBV28 and TRBJ2-1; tentatively, D is TRBD1 (6 bases). The read terminates 3 residues ahead of where the CDR3 ends, so the germline J gene completes it. The CDR3 is 15 amino acids. With 2 bases removed from V and 5 bases from J, the gap between germline ends came to 13 bases. The germline gives CDR1 MDHEN, CDR2 SYDVKM.

This clone was recorded many times. The CDR3 end lies 3 residues beyond the end of the read and is filled in from the germline J gene. V is TRBV6-2 or TRBV6-3 and J is TRBJ1-1, with D perhaps TRBD1 (5 bases). CDR3 length: 14 amino acids. The germline V gene has CDR1 MNHEY and CDR2 SVGEGT. V lost 6 bases and J lost 5, with 16 bases in between. The CDR3 here is CASSQTLGGTEAFF. The sequenced CDR3 bases are TGTGCCAGCAGCCAAACCCTGGGGGGGACTGAA.

This clone was counted ten times or more. The read comes to an end 3 residues before the CDR3 does, leaving the germline J gene to fill in the end. The rearrangement links TRBV29-1 to TRBJ2-5, with D uncertain. The CDR3 covers 13 residues. Germline V gene data show CDR1 as SQVTM and CDR2 as ANQGSEA. V shed 1 base and J shed 5 bases, with 11 bases lying between them. The covered CDR3 bases are TGCAGCGTTGAAGGCGGCGTTTGGGAGACC. This translates into CSVEGGVWET. In full, the CDR3 is CSVEGGVWETQYF.

This clone has ten or more counts. The part of the CDR3 DNA that was read is TGCGCCAGCAGCTACCCTCGGCAGGGGACAGGGTCCTACAATGAG. Translation: CASSYPRQGTGSYNE. The full CDR3 protein is CASSYPRQGTGSYNEQFF. The rearrangement uses TRBV5-1 and TRBJ2-1, with 9 bases that match TRBD1. The read ends 3 residues shy of where the CDR3 ends; the end is completed using the germline J gene. There are 18 residues in the CDR3. J gave up 1 base and V 3 bases, and 11 bases lay outside the gene matches. The germline CDR1 and CDR2 sequences are SGHRS and YFSETQ.

At least ten counts were recorded for this clone. The junction differs from germline at one of its ends, possibly a read error. The read gets to within 3 residues of the CDR3 end, and the germline J gene fills in the rest. V and J are TRBV4-2 and TRBJ2-1; D perhaps matches TRBD2 (6 bases). Germline CDR1 is LGHNA and CDR2 is YNFKEQ. The length of the CDR3 is 17 residues. The CDR3 sequence: CASSQAGGLSSYNEQFF. The covered CDR3 bases are TGCGCCAGCAGCCAAGCGGGCGGACTTAGCTCCTACAATGAG.

This clone showed up many times. The read is 3 residues too short to cover the CDR3 end, so that end is filled in from the germline J gene. The chain couples TRBV20-1 to TRBJ2-5; 12 positions match TRBD2. The CDR3 spans 16 residues. The V segment lost 3 bases and the J segment 4 bases; nucleotides outside the gene matches: 9. Germline assignment: CDR1 DFQATT and CDR2 SNEGSKA (reference sequence). The CDR3 protein is CSASRGASGRGETQYF. CDR3 DNA (partial): TGCAGTGCTAGCCGGGGGGCTAGCGGGAGGGGAGAGACC.

This clone came up many times. The read halts 3 residues ahead of the CDR3 end, with the missing end drawn from the germline J gene. This rearrangement joins TRBV11-3 to TRBJ2-5; D remains ambiguous. Germline values: CDR1 SGHNT, CDR2 YENEEA. Between the trimmed V and J ends, which lost 4 bases and 2 bases, there was a span of 5 bases. The CDR3 loop spans 12 amino acids. CDR3: CASSSNQETQYF. The DNA read from the CDR3 is TGTGCCAGCAGCTCTAATCAAGAGACC.

The table lists this clone with many counts. CDR3 region: CASSLVGGVSYEQYF. Partial CDR3 DNA: TGTGCCAGCAGCTTGGTTGGGGGCGTGTCCTACGAG. The chain uses TRBV5-4 and TRBJ2-7, with TRBD1 as a possible D gene (6 bases). From the germline J gene comes the end of the CDR3, since the read stops 3 residues before it. CDR1 is SGHNT and CDR2 is YYREEE in the germline V gene (reference sequence). The CDR3 consists of 15 residues. The V end was cut by 0 bases, the J end by 1 base, with 11 bases between.